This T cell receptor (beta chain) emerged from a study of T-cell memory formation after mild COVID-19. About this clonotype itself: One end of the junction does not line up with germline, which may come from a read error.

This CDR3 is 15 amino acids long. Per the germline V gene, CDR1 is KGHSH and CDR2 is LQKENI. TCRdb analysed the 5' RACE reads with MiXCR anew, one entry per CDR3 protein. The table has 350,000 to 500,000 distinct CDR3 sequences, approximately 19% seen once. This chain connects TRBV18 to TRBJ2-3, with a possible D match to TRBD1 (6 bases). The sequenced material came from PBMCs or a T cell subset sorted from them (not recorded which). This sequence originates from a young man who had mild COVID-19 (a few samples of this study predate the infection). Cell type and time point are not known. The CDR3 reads CASSPTPTGTDTQYF. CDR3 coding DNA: TGTGCCAGCTCACCCACCCCGACAGGCACAGATACGCAGTACTTT.